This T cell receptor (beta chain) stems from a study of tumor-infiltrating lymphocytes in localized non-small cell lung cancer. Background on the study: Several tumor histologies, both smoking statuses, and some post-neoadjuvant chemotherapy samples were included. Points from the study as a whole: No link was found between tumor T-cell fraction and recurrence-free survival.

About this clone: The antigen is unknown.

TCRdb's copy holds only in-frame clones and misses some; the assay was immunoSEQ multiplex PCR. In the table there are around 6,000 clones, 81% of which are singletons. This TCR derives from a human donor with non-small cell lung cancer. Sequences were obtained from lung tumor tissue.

This CDR3 reads CASSVRGRGMDMNTIYF. CDR3 coding DNA: TGTGCCAGCAGCGTAAGGGGGAGGGGGATGGACATGAACACCATATATTTT. The chain couples TRBV9 to TRBJ1-3; TRBD1 might be the D (6 bases). V was trimmed by 1 base and J by 7 bases, leaving 21 bases between them. CDR3 length equals 17 residues. Germline V gene sequence: CDR1 SGDLS, CDR2 YYNGEE.